This T cell receptor (beta chain) originates from a study of blood T cell repertoires in COVID-19. As for the study in general: PBMCs, B-cell-depleted T cells, or T cells were the source of the cDNA or gDNA that made up the material.

Trimming took 1 base from V and 2 from J, leaving 12 bases between them. CDR3 size: 14 residues. Germline values: CDR1 GTSNPN, CDR2 SVGIG (reference sequence). The study recruited exposed participants who had met a COVID-19 case within 2 weeks before entry. This clone was seen more than once but under ten times. Authors' data handling: For nucleated cells, counts were estimated from reference gene primer amplification. The data were produced by immunoSEQ multiplex PCR, yet TCRdb's version contains in-frame clones alone and is incomplete. V and J calls and clone size are given by that table; D and trimming were obtained from the DNA. The table includes 130,000 to 150,000 clones, 84% detected once.

The chain couples TRBV30 to TRBJ2-7; D might be TRBD1 (5 bases). The source material was PBMCs or T cells enriched from blood (not recorded which). The sequence came from a woman between 50 and 59 years old who had been exposed to COVID-19. This CDR3 is CAWSAGQGPYEQYF. Written as DNA, the CDR3 is TGTGCCTGGAGTGCTGGGCAGGGCCCCTACGAGCAGTACTTC.